The entry below describes one T cell receptor (beta chain). This CDR3 has 13 residues. Trimming removed 3 bases from V and 11 bases from J; junction bases left unmatched: 9. Germline values: CDR1 KGHSH, CDR2 LQKENI. The PCR was carried out with 60 Vbeta primers and 13 Jbeta primers. Profiled with immunoSEQ multiplex PCR; TCRdb holds only in-frame clones, not every one. The table includes about 160,000 clones, approximately 78% detected once. Despite likely unrecorded immune exposures, the donors were nominally healthy at the time of sampling. The data were obtained in a study of cytomegalovirus exposure and HLA in healthy donors. Study-wide background: A preliminary data release comprised 91 million or so unique TCRs obtained from HLA-typed donors.

The clonotype originates from a woman aged 25 to 45 in good health and CMV-seropositive. V gene TRBV18 combines with J gene TRBJ1-1; 7 bases line up with TRBD1. The sequenced sample was PBMCs. DNA for the CDR3: TGTGCCAGCTCACCTGACAGGGTTGTGAGGGCTTTCTTT. It yields the protein CASSPDRVVRAFF.